This record concerns one TCR beta chain sequence. Its antigen is not identified. The data were obtained in a study of shared clonotypes between healthy human individuals. Libraries were prepared by immunoSEQ multiplex PCR; TCRdb keeps only in-frame clonotypes and omits some of them. The sample records approximately 500,000 clones, 96% being singletons. Study results and limitations: It was anticipated that sequencing depth would influence how many clonotypes donors shared.

The CDR3 has 16 amino acids. The V end was cut by 4 bases, the J end by 2 bases, with 17 bases between. Germline CDR1 and CDR2: MNHEY and SVGAGI. The specimen sequenced was naive CD4+ T cells sorted from blood. Sample subset: CD45RA+ positively selected. The chain combines TRBV6-5 with TRBJ1-2, with TRBD1 as a possible D gene (5 bases). The sequence was collected from a woman aged 30 to 39 in good health. The DNA of the CDR3 is TGTGCCAGCAGTTCCCGTCGGGGCAGGGCAAACTATGGCTACACCTTC. Amino acid sequence: CASSSRRGRANYGYTF.